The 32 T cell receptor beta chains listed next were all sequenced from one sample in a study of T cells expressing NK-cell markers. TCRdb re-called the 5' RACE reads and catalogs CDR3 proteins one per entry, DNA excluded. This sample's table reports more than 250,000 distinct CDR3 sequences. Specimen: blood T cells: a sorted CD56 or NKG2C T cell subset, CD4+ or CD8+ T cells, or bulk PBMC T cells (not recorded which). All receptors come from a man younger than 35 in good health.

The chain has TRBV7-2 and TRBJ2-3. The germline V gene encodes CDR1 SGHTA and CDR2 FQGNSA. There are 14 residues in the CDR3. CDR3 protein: CASSYQTSTDTQYF.

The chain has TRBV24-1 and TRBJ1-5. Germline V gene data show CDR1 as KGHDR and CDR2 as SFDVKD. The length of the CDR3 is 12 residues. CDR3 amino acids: CATDDGGQPQHF.

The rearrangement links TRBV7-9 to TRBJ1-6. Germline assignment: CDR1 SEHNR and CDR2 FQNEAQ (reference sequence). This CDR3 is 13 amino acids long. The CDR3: CASSNDGNSPLHF.

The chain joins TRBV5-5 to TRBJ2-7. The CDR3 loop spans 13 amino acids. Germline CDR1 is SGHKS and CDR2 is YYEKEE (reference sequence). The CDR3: CASSLVQTYEQYF.

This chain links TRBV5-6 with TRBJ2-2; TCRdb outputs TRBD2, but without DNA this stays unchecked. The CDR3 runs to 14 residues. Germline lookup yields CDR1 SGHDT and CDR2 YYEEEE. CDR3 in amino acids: CASSMDRAPGELFF.

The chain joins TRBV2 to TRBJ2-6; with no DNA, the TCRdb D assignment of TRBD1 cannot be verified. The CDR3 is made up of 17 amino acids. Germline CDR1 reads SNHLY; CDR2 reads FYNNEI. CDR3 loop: CASSSGTLVSGANVLTF.

CDR3 protein: CATSDPTGHQETQYF. The chain recombines TRBV24-1 with TRBJ2-5; TCRdb indicates TRBD1, and absent DNA this call remains unverified. The CDR3 is 15 amino acids. Germline values: CDR1 KGHDR, CDR2 SFDVKD.

CDR3 sequence reads: CSALQTRGSFQPQHF. This chain links TRBV20-1 with TRBJ1-5; TCRdb's D gene call, TRBD1, goes unchecked for lack of DNA. The CDR3 spans 15 residues. Germline CDR1 DFQATT, CDR2 SNEGSKA (reference sequence).

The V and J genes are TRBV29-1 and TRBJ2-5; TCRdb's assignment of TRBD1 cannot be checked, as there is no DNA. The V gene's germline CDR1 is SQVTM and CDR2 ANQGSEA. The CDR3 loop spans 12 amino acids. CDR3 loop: CSVDRGRGAQYF.

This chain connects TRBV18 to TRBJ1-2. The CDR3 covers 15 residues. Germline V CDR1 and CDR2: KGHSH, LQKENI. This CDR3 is CASSPPVRSYYGYTF.

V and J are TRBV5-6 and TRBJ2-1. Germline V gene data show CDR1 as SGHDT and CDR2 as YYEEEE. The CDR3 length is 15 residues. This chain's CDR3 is CASSIGGGAHNEQFF.

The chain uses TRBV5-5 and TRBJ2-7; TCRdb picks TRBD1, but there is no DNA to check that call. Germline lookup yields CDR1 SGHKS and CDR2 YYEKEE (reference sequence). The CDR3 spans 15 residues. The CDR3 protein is CASSPDRGGSYEQYF.

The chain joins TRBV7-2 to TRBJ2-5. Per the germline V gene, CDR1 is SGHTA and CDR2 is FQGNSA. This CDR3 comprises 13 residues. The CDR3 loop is CASNIAVQETQYF.

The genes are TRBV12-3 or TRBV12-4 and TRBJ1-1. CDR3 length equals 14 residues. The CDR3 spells CASSLVRGDTEAFF.

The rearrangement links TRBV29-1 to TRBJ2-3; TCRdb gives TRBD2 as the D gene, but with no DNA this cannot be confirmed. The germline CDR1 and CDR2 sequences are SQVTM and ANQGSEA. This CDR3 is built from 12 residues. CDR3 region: CSVRVSEDSQYF.

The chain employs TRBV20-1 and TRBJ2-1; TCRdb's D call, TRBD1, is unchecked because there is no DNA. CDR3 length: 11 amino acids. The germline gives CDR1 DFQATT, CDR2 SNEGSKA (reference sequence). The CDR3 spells CSPLGANEQFF.

The CDR3 protein is CASSPRSDRDNNEKLFF. The chain employs TRBV11-2 and TRBJ1-4. The germline CDR1 and CDR2 sequences are SGHAT and FQNNGV. The CDR3 loop spans 17 amino acids.

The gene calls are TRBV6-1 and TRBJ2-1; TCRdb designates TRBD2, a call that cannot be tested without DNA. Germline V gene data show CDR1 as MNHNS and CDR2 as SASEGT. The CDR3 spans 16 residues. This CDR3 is CASSPFRGVAGNEQFF.

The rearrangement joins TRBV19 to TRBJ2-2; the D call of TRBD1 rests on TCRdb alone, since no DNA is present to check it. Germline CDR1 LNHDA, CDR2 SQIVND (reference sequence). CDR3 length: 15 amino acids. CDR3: CASTPLGLDTGELFF.

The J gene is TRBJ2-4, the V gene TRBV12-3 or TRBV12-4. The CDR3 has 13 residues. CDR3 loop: CASRQSDRNIQYF.

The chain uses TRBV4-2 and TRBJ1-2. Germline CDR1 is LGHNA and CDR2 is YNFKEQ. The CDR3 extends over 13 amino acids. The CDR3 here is CASSQDQGSGYTF.

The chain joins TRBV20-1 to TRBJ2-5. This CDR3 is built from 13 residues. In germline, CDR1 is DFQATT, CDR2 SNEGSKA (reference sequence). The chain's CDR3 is CSARDEVYGTQYF.

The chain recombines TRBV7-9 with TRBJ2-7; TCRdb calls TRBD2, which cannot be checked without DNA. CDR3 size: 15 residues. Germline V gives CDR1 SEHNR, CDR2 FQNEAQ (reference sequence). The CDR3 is CASSSLSGPYYEQYF.

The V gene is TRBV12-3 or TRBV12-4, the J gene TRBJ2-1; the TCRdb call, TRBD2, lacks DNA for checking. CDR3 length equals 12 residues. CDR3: CASTRGGRAVFF.

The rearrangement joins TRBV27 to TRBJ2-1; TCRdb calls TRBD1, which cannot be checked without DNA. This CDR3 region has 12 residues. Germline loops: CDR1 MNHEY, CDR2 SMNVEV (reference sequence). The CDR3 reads CASSSRGDEQFF.

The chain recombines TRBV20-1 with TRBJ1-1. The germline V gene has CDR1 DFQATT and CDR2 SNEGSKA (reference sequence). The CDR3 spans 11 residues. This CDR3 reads CSARPRTEAFF.

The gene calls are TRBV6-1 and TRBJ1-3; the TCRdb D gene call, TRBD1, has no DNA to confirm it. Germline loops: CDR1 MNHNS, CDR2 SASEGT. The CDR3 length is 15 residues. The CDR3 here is CASSDTGRSGNTIYF.

CDR3 sequence reads: CSARLSTGREQYF. The chain recombines TRBV20-1 with TRBJ2-7; TCRdb indicates TRBD1, and absent DNA this call remains unverified. The length of the CDR3 is 13 residues. Germline assignment: CDR1 DFQATT and CDR2 SNEGSKA (reference sequence).

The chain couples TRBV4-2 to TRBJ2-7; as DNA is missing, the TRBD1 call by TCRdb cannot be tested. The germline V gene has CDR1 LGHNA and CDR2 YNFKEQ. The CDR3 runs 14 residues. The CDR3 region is CASSQENGAGEQYF.

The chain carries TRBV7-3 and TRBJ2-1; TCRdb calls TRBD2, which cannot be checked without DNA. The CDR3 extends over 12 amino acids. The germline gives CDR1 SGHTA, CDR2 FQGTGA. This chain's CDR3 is CASKGEGYEQFF.

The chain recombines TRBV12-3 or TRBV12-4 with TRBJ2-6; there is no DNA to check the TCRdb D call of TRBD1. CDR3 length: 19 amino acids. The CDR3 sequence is CASRPLQGRSNSGANVLTF.

The CDR3 is CASSLGAANEKLFF. V gene TRBV5-4 combines with J gene TRBJ1-4. This CDR3 is built from 14 residues. Germline CDR1 SGHNT, CDR2 YYREEE (reference sequence).